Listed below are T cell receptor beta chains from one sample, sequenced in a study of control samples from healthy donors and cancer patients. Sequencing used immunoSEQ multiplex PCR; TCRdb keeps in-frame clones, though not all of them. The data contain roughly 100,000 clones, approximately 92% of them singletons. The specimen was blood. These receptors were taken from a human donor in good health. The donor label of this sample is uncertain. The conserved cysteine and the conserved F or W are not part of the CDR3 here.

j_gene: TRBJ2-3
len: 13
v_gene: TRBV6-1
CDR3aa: ASSEAGGRKDTQY

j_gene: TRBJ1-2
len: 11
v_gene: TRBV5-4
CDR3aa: ASSLGGDYGYT

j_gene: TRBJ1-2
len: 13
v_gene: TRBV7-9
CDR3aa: ASSLLGSKSYGYT

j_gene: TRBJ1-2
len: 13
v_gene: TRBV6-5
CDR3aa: ASSYSAVTGGGYT

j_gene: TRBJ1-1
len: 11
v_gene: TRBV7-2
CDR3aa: ASSLAVTVEAF

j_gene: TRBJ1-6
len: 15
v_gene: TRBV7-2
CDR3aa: ASSLALRQGGGSPLH

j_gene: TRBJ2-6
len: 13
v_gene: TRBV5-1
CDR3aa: ASSAGQTGANVLT

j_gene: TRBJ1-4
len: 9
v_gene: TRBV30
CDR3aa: AWRRGEKLF

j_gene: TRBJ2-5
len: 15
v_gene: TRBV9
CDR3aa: ASSVGRVLDDQETQY

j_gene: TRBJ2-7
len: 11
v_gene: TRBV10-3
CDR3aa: AISGGTYYEQY

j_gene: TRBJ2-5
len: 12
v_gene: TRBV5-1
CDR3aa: ASSQLQGRETQY

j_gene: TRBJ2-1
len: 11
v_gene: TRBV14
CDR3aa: ASSQVIEGSQF

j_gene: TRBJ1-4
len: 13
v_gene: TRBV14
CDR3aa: ASSQGGTAFEKLF

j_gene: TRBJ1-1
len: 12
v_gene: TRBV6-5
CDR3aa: ASSKGGIDTEAF

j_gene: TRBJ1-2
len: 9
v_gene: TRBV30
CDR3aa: AWSGGYGYT

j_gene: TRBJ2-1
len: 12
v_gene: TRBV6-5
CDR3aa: ASSYSSRGYEQF

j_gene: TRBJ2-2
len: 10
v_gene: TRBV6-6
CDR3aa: ATQRATGELF

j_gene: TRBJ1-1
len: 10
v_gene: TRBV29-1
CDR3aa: SARRGPTEAF

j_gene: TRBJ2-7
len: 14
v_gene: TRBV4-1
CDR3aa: ASSQIWTSGEYEQY

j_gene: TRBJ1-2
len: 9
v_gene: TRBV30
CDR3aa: AWSGIYGYT

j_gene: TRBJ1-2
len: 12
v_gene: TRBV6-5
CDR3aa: ASSKPGQTYGYT

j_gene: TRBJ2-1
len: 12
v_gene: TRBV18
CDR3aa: ASSGLAVDNEQF

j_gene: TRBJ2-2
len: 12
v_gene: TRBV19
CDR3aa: ASSIDRVSGELF

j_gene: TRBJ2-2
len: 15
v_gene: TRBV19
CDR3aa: ASSHGAGRTNTGELF

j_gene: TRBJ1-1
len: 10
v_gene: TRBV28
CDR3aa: ASSPGREEAF

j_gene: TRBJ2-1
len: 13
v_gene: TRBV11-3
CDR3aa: ASSSGTGSYNEQF

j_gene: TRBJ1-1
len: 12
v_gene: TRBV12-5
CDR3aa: ASGGGQENTEAF

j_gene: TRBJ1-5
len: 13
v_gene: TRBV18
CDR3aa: ASSLNRANNQPQH

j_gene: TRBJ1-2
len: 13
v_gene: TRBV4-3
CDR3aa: ASSPARGLIVGYT

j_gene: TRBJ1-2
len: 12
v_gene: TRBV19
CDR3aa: ASTWDRENYGYT

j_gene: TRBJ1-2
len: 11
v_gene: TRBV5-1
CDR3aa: ASSLGGSMDYT

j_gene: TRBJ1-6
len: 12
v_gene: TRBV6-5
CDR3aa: ASSYVGINSPLH

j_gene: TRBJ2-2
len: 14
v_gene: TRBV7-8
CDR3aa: ASSLSARTNTGELF

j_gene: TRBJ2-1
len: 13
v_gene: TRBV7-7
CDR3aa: ASSWDSRSYNEQF

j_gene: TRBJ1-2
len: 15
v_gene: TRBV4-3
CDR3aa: ASSQVSGTSLNYGYT

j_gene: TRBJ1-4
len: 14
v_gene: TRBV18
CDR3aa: ASSSGQGRANEKLF

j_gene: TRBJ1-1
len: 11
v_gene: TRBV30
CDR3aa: AWSKTANTEAF

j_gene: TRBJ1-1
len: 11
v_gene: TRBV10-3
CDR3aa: AISEDSTLKAF

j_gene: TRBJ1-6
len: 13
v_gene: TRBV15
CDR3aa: ATSSPAPEGSPLH

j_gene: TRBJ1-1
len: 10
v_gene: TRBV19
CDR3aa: ASSIRADRAF

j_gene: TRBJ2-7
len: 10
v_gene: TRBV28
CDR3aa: ASSLPGRRLY

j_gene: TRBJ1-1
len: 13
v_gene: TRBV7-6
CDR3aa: ASSKASGKNTEAF